This TCR beta chain was identified during a study of blood T cell repertoires in COVID-19 (dated by TCRdb to about 2020). Study-wide context: The collaborator samples originated in the United States, Italy and Spain and spanned the acute and convalescent phases of COVID-19. The prospective study material was composed of cDNA or gDNA derived from T cells, B-cell-depleted T cells, or PBMCs. The dataset comprised deeply sampled blood TCRbeta repertoires from subjects exposed to, actively infected with, or recovered from COVID-19. The repertoires were made available in a free public database intended to serve as a resource for research on the immune response to SARS-CoV-2. The samples were drawn from the first 160 participants of the ongoing ImmuneRACE study and from some 1,300 subjects provided by 6 global collaborators. A de-identified subject ID, COVID-19 status, age in years and sex were almost always included in the sample metadata. HLA class I and class II types, where available, came from metadata supplied by the sample provider rather than from assay-based typing. What the study reported, not specific to this receptor: How much clinical and demographic metadata was included differed by source and by participant, and the metadata was provided uncurated.

TCRbeta CDR3 regions were amplified from genomic DNA using the immunoSEQ Assay, a bias-controlled multiplex PCR. Regarding the original processing steps: The number of nucleated cells in each sample was estimated by amplification of reference gene primers within the assay. To quantify the absolute abundance of each unique TCRbeta CDR3 rearrangement, sequence reads were collapsed and filtered. For each sample, productive Simpson clonality was calculated by taking the square root of Simpson's diversity index across productive rearrangements. TCRdb holds this immuneACCESS table with in-frame rearrangements only. Some clones are missing; in checked studies, unresolved V genes explain under half, and the rest has no known cause. V, J and clone size derive from that table, while D and trimming were established from the DNA sequence. The sample includes 70,000 to 95,000 clones, with 85% to 95% observed a single time. The ten most abundant clones make up roughly 6.4% of the sample.

The collaborating institutions used their own protocols to collect whole blood in K2EDTA tubes. For TCRbeta analysis, collaborator samples were shipped as frozen whole blood, as isolated PBMCs, or as DNA extracted from either sample type. Worth noting for this clone: The clone's antigen remains unknown. One base away there is no much larger clone; base qualities are not given.

The sequence derives from a woman aged 60-75 years with active COVID-19. What was sequenced was peripheral blood.

The DNA reads as follows: TGTGCCTGGGTAGCGGGAGCGACGAGGGAGCAGTACTTC. This translates into CAWVAGATREQYF. The chain employs TRBV30 and TRBJ2-7; 9 bases in between match TRBD2. The CDR3 sequence holds 13 residues, the cysteine and phenylalanine included. Of all the DNA, just the CDR3 is kept, 39 bases in frame from base 1. The germline V gene (reference sequence) specifies GTSNPN as CDR1 and SVGIG as CDR2. Trimming removed 5 bases from V and 7 bases from J; the gene matches leave 9 bases unexplained.